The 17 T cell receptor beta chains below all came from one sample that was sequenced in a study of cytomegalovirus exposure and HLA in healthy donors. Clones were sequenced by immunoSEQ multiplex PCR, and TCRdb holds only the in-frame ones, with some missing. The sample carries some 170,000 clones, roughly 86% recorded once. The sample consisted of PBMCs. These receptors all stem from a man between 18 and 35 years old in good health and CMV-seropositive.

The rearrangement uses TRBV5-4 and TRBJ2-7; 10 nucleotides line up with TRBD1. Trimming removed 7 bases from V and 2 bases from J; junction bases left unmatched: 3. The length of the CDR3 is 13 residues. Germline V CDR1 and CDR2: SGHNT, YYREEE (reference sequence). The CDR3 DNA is TGTGCCAGCGGGACAGGGGCGACCTACGAGCAGTACTTC. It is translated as CASGTGATYEQYF.

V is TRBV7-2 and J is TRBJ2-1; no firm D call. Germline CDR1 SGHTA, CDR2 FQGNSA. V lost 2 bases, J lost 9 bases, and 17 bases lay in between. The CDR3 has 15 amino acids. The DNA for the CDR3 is TGTGCCAGCAGCTTATCCCTCCAGCAATCGGGTGAGCAGTTCTTC. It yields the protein CASSLSLQQSGEQFF.

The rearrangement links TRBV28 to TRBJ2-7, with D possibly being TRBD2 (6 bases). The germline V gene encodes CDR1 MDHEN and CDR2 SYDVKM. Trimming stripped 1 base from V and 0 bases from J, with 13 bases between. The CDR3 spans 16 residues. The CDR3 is CASSLSGGVFSYEQYF. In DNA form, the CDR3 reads TGTGCCAGCAGTTTATCTGGCGGGGTCTTCTCCTACGAGCAGTACTTC. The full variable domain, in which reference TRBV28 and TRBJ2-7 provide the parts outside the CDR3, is DVKVTQSSRYLVKRTGEKVFLECVQDMDHENMFWYRQDPGLGLRLIYFSYDVKMKEKGDIPEGYSVSREKKERFSLILESASTNQTSMYLCASSLSGGVFSYEQYFGPGTRLTVT.

CDR3 DNA sequence: TGCGCCAGCAGCCAGGCTTGGGCTGGAACTAACTATGGCTACACCTTC. Its translation is CASSQAWAGTNYGYTF. V usage is TRBV4-1 and J usage is TRBJ1-2; D not resolved. Trimming stripped 3 bases from V and 0 bases from J, with 14 bases between. CDR3 size: 16 residues. The germline gives CDR1 MGHRA, CDR2 YSYEKL.

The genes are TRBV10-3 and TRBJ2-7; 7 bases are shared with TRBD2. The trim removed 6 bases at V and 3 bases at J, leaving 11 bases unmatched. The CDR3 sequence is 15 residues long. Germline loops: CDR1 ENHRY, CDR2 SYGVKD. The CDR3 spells CAIRDGLAAVYEQYF. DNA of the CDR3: TGTGCCATCAGGGACGGCCTAGCGGCTGTCTACGAGCAGTACTTC.

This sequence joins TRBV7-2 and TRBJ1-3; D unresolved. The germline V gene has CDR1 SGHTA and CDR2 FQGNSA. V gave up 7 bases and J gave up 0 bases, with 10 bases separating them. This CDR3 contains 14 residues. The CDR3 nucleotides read TGTGCCAGCACCCTACAGTACTCTGGAAACACCATATATTTT. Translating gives CASTLQYSGNTIYF. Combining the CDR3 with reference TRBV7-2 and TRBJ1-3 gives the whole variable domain GAGVSQSPSNKVTEKGKDVELRCDPISGHTALYWYRQSLGQGLEFLIYFQGNSAPDKSGLPSDRFSAERTGGSVSTLTIQRTQQEDSAVYLCASTLQYSGNTIYFGEGSWLTVV.

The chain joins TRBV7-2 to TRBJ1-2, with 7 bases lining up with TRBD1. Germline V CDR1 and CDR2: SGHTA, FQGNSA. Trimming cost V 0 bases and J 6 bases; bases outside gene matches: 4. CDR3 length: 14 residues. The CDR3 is CASSLAHRGDGYTF. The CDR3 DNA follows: TGTGCCAGCAGCTTAGCCCACAGGGGTGATGGCTACACCTTC.

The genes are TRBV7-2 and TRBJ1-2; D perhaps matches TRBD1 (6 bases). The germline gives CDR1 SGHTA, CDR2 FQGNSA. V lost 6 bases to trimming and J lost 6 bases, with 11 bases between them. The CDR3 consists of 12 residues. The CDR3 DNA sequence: TGTGCCAGCAGTTCTACAGGGCATGGCTACACCTTC. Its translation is CASSSTGHGYTF.

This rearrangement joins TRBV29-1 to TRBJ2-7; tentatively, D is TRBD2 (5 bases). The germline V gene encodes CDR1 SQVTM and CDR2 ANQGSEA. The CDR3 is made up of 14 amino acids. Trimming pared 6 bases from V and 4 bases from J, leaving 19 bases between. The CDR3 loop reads CSVILVGVLYEQYF. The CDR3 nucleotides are TGCAGCGTAATTCTGGTGGGAGTACTGTACGAGCAGTACTTC.

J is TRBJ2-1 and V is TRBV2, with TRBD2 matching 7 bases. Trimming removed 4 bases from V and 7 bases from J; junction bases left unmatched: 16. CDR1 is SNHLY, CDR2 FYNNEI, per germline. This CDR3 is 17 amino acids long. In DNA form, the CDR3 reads TGTGCCAGCAGTGTTGTTAGCGCTCCGGGAGGTTGGAATGAGCAGTTCTTC. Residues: CASSVVSAPGGWNEQFF.

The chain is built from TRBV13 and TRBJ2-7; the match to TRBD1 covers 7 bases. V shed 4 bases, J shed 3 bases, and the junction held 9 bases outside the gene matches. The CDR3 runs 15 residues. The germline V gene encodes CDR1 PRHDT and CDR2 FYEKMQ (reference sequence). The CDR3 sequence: CASSSPRQGSYEQYF. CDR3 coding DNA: TGTGCCAGCAGCTCCCCCCGACAGGGAAGCTACGAGCAGTACTTC.

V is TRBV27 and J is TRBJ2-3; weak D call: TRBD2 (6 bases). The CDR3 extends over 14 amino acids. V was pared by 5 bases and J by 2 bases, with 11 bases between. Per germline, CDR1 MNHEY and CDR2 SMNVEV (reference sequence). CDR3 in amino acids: CASSPGLITDTQYF. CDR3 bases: TGTGCCAGCAGTCCAGGACTAATCACAGATACGCAGTATTTT.

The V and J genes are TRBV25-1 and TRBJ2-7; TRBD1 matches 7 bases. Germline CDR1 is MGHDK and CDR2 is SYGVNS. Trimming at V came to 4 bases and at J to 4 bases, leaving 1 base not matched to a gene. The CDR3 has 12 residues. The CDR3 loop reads CASSGGQYEQYF. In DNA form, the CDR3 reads TGTGCCAGCAGTGGGGGACAGTACGAGCAGTACTTC.

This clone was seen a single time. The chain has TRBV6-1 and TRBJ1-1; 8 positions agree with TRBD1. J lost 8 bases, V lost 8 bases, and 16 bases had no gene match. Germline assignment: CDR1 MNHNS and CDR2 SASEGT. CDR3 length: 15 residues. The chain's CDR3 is CASVRQGAPEGEAFF. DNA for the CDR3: TGTGCCAGCGTCCGGCAGGGGGCTCCCGAGGGGGAAGCTTTCTTT.

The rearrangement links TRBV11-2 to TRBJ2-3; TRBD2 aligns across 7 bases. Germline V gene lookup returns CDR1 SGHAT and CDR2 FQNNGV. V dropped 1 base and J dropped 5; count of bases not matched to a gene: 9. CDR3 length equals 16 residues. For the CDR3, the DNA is TGTGCCAGCAGCTTAGTTGGCCGGACTAGTAGAGATACGCAGTATTTT. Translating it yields CASSLVGRTSRDTQYF.

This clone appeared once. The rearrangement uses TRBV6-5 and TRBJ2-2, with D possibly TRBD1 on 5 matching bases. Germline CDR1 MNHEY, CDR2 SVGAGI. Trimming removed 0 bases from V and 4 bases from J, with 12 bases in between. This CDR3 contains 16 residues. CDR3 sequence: CASSYSTERATGELFF. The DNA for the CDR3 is TGTGCCAGCAGTTACTCGACAGAAAGGGCCACCGGGGAGCTGTTTTTT.

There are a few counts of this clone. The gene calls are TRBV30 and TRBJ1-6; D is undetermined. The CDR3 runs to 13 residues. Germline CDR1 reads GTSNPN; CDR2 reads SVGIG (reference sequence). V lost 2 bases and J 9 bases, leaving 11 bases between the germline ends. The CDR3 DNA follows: TGTGCCTGGAGTCCGAGCCCTCCTTCACCCCTCCACTTT. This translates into CAWSPSPPSPLHF. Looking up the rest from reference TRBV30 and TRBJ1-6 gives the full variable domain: SQTIHQWPATLVQPVGSPLSLECTVEGTSNPNLYWYRQAAGRGLQLLFYSVGIGQISSEVPQNLSASRPQDRQFILSSKKLLLSDSGFYLCAWSPSPPSPLHFGNGTRLTVT.